Detailed here is one T cell receptor (beta chain). The data stem from a study of blood T cell repertoires in COVID-19. The V end was cut by 3 bases, the J end by 4 bases, with 9 bases between. The germline gives CDR1 MNHEY, CDR2 SMNVEV (reference sequence). This CDR3 region has 13 residues. Measured with immunoSEQ multiplex PCR; TCRdb has only the in-frame clones, and not every one. The sample lists about 120,000 clones; approximately 90% were seen once. The gene calls are TRBV27 and TRBJ1-2; D is uncertain. The sequence derives from a man between 50 and 59 years old with acute or convalescent COVID-19. Sequenced input: peripheral blood. CDR3 DNA: TGTGCCAGCAGTTTTCTGGGCAGCTATGGCTACACCTTC. Protein sequence: CASSFLGSYGYTF.